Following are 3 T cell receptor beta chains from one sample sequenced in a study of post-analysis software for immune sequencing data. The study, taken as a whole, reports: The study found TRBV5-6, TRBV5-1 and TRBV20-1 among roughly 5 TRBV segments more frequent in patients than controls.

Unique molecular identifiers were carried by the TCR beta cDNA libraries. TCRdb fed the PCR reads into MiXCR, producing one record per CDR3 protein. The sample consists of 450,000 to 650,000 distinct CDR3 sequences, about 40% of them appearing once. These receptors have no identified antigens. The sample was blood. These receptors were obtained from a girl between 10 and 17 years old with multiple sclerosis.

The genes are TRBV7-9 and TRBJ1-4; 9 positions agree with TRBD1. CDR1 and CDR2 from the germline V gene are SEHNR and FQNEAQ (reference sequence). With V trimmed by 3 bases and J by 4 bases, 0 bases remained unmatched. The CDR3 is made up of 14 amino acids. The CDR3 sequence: CASSLTGGNEKLFF. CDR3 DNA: TGTGCCAGCAGCTTGACAGGGGGTAATGAAAAACTGTTTTTT.

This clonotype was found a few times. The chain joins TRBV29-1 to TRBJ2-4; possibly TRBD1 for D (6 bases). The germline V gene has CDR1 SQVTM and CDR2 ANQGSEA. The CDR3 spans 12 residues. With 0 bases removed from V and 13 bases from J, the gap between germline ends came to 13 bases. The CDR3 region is CSVEESRGWQYF. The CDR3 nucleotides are TGCAGCGTTGAAGAATCCAGGGGTTGGCAGTACTTC.

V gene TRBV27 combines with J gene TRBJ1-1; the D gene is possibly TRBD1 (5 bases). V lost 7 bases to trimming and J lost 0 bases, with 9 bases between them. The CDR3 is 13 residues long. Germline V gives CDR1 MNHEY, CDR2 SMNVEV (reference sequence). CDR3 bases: TGTGCCAGCAAGCAGGGATTGAACACTGAAGCTTTCTTT. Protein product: CASKQGLNTEAFF.